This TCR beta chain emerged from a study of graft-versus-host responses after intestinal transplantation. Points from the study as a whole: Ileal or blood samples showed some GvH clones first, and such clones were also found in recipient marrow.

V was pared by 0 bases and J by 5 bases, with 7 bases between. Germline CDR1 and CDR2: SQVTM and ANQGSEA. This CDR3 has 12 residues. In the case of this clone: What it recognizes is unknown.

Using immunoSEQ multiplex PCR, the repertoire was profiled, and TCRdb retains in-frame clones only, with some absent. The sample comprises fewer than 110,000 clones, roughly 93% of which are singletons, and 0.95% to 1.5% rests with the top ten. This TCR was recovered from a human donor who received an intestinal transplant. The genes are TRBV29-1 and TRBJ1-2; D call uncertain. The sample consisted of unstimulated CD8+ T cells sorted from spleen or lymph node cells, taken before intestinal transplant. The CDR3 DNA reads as TGCAGCGTTGAAGATCGGCGTTATGGCTACACCTTC. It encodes CSVEDRRYGYTF.